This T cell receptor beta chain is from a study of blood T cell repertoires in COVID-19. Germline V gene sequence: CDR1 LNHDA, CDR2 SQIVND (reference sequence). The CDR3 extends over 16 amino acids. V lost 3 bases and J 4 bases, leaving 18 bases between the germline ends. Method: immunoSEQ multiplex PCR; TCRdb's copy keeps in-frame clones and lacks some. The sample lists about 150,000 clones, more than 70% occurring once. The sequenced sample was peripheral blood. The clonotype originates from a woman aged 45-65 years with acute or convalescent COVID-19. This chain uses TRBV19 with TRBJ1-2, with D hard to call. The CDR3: CASSIGREVLLYGYTF. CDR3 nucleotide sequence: TGTGCCAGTAGTATTGGTCGTGAGGTCCTTCTCTATGGCTACACCTTC.